The 28 T cell receptor beta chains in this list originate from one sample, sequenced in a study of OX40 agonist ivuxolimab in advanced cancers. Clones were read by immunoSEQ multiplex PCR, and TCRdb kept only the in-frame ones, dropping some. The sample holds just over 90,000 clones, 94% seen once. The sequencing here drew on CD4+ or CD8+ T cells sorted from blood, taken in a trial of the OX40 agonist ivuxolimab. The receptor set was obtained from an adult with an advanced solid tumor such as melanoma, head and neck, liver or kidney cancer.

This chain links TRBV27 with TRBJ1-4, with D possibly TRBD1 on 6 matching bases. CDR3 length equals 16 residues. Trimming stripped 0 bases from V and 5 bases from J, with 13 bases between. Germline V gene sequence: CDR1 MNHEY, CDR2 SMNVEV (reference sequence). CDR3 in DNA: TGTGCCAGCAGTTTATCCCCAAGAGACAGGAATGAAAAACTGTTTTTT. This sequence encodes CASSLSPRDRNEKLFF.

The chain carries TRBV30 and TRBJ1-1, with D possibly TRBD1 on 5 matching bases. This CDR3 has 15 residues. The germline V gene encodes CDR1 GTSNPN and CDR2 SVGIG (reference sequence). Trimming cost V 1 base and J 5 bases, with 17 bases left between them. Written as DNA, the CDR3 is TGTGCCTGGAGTGAGAAGGTGGGGGGAATGACTGAAGCTTTCTTT. Translation gives CAWSEKVGGMTEAFF.

The chain combines TRBV4-1 with TRBJ2-3, with 9 bases lining up with TRBD2. CDR1 and CDR2 from the germline V gene are MGHRA and YSYEKL. J lost 4 bases, V lost 8 bases, and 13 bases had no gene match. CDR3 length: 16 amino acids. The CDR3: CASRGGARRSSDTQYF. As DNA, the CDR3 is TGCGCCAGCCGCGGGGGGGCAAGGAGATCTTCAGATACGCAGTATTTT.

The rearrangement joins TRBV6-5 to TRBJ1-1; unclear D gene. Looked up from germline, CDR1 is MNHEY and CDR2 is SVGAGI. This CDR3 spans 13 amino acids. Between the trimmed V and J ends, which lost 0 bases and 5 bases, there was a span of 7 bases. The chain's CDR3 is CASSYSRSTEAFF. Here the CDR3 DNA reads TGTGCCAGCAGTTACTCTCGGTCGACTGAAGCTTTCTTT.

V is TRBV29-1 and J is TRBJ2-1; D unclear. Germline V gene lookup returns CDR1 SQVTM and CDR2 ANQGSEA. V lost 1 base, J lost 0 bases, and 13 bases lay in between. This CDR3 has 16 residues. The CDR3 DNA follows: TGCAGCGTTGAAGGACCCTCCCGGATCTCCTACAATGAGCAGTTCTTC. It codes for CSVEGPSRISYNEQFF.

The CDR3 sequence: CASSLGKFQPQHF. The CDR3 DNA follows: TGTGCCAGCAGCCTGGGGAAGTTTCAGCCCCAGCATTTT. The chain joins TRBV13 to TRBJ1-5; D unresolved. The CDR3 has 13 residues. CDR1 and CDR2 from the germline V gene are PRHDT and FYEKMQ (reference sequence). V shed 5 bases and J shed 6 bases, with 11 bases lying between them.

This clone has a single count. The CDR3 nucleotides are TGTGCCAGCGGACCTAGCGGGAGAGAAGAGACCCAGTACTTC. It encodes CASGPSGREETQYF. The V and J genes are TRBV6-5 and TRBJ2-5; TRBD2 aligns across 10 bases. The CDR3 is 14 residues long. The germline V gene has CDR1 MNHEY and CDR2 SVGAGI. V was clipped by 8 bases and J by 3 bases; unmatched bases: 6.

The chain carries TRBV6-5 and TRBJ1-1; 7 nucleotides agree with TRBD1. The J segment lost 1 base and the V segment lost 2 bases, leaving 7 bases of the junction unmatched. CDR3 length: 16 amino acids. Germline V gene sequence: CDR1 MNHEY, CDR2 SVGAGI. The CDR3, as DNA: TGTGCCAGCAGTTACCGGACAGGAATTGAGAACACTGAAGCTTTCTTT. It yields the protein CASSYRTGIENTEAFF.

This chain joins TRBV7-8 and TRBJ2-5, with 7 bases matching TRBD1. The CDR3 contains 16 residues. CDR1 and CDR2 from the germline V gene are SGHVS and FQNEAQ. With V trimmed by 4 bases and J by 4 bases, 12 bases remained unmatched. CDR3 protein: CASSSIGEGARETQYF. CDR3 bases: TGTGCCAGCAGCTCAATCGGCGAGGGGGCTCGAGAGACCCAGTACTTC.

The rearrangement joins TRBV6-5 to TRBJ1-2; TRBD1 matches at 9 bases. J gave up 4 bases and V 0 bases, and 3 bases lay outside the gene matches. From germline, CDR1 is MNHEY and CDR2 SVGAGI. CDR3 length: 15 amino acids. CDR3 in DNA: TGTGCCAGCAGTTACTCGGGACAGGGCGTCTATGGCTACACCTTC. It encodes CASSYSGQGVYGYTF.

The J gene is TRBJ1-5, the V gene TRBV10-2; D remains ambiguous. Germline V gene lookup returns CDR1 WSHSY and CDR2 SAAADI. Trimming removed 3 bases from V and 1 base from J, with 7 bases in between. The CDR3 spans 14 residues. As DNA, the CDR3 is TGCGCCAGCAGTGATCTGGGGAGCAATCAGCCCCAGCATTTT. Translated: CASSDLGSNQPQHF.

The gene calls are TRBV11-2 and TRBJ2-1, with 16 bases matching TRBD2. The junction had 10 bases not matched to a gene; V was cut back by 1 base and J by 13 bases. The CDR3 is made up of 17 amino acids. Germline loops: CDR1 SGHAT, CDR2 FQNNGV. The CDR3 spells CASSLVGGLAGGTSQFF. In DNA, the CDR3 is TGTGCCAGCAGCTTAGTCGGGGGACTAGCGGGAGGGACGTCCCAGTTCTTC.

Only one count was recorded for this clone. The J gene is TRBJ1-6, the V gene TRBV6-6; D remains unclear. The CDR3 consists of 16 residues. V lost 2 bases to trimming and J lost 0 bases, with 8 bases between them. Germline CDR1 is MNHNY and CDR2 is SVGAGI (reference sequence). The CDR3 nucleotides read TGTGCCAGCAGTTACGACTTGAGCTCCTATAATTCACCCCTCCACTTT. This sequence encodes CASSYDLSSYNSPLHF.

The chain uses TRBV5-4 and TRBJ1-1; D not resolved. The CDR3 length is 12 residues. Per germline, CDR1 SGHNT and CDR2 YYREEE (reference sequence). The V end was cut by 2 bases, the J end by 7 bases, with 9 bases between. CDR3 protein: CASSFGEGEAFF. The CDR3 region has the DNA TGTGCCAGCAGCTTCGGCGAGGGTGAAGCTTTCTTT.

This rearrangement joins TRBV15 to TRBJ2-7, with unresolved D. Germline V gene sequence: CDR1 LNHNV, CDR2 YYDKDF (reference sequence). CDR3 length equals 13 residues. Trimming removed 3 bases from V and 3 bases from J, with 9 bases in between. CDR3 sequence reads: CATSRSGDYEQYF. The CDR3 nucleotides are TGTGCCACCAGCAGGTCAGGAGACTACGAGCAGTACTTC.

The V and J genes are TRBV5-1 and TRBJ2-3, with TRBD1 matching 7 bases. Germline loops: CDR1 SGHRS, CDR2 YFSETQ. The CDR3 is 15 amino acids. The V and J ends lost 5 bases and 1 base, in that order; junction bases with no gene match: 7. CDR3 sequence: CASSSGTVGTDTQYF. The CDR3 DNA reads as TGCGCCAGCAGTTCCGGGACAGTAGGCACAGATACGCAGTATTTT. The full variable domain, its missing parts supplied by reference TRBV5-1 and TRBJ2-3, is KAGVTQTPRYLIKTRGQQVTLSCSPISGHRSVSWYQQTPGQGLQFLFEYFSETQRNKGNFPGRFSGRQFSNSRSEMNVSTLELGDSALYLCASSSGTVGTDTQYFGPGTRLTVL.

The chain combines TRBV18 with TRBJ1-2, with 10 nucleotides matching TRBD1. Germline CDR1 KGHSH, CDR2 LQKENI. After removal of 4 bases from V and 3 bases from J, the junction contained 2 bases not matched to a gene. The CDR3 runs 14 residues. CDR3 residues: CASSLGTGDYGYTF. CDR3 nucleotides: TGTGCCAGCTCACTCGGGACAGGGGACTATGGCTACACCTTC.

This chain links TRBV11-2 with TRBJ1-5; D unclear. Germline V gene sequence: CDR1 SGHAT, CDR2 FQNNGV. This CDR3 region has 15 residues. Trimming left V 1 base short and J 0 bases short, with 7 bases between. In nucleotides, the CDR3 is TGTGCCAGCAGCTTAGGGGTGTATAGCAATCAGCCCCAGCATTTT. This gives the protein CASSLGVYSNQPQHF.

The rearrangement joins TRBV27 to TRBJ2-7; D perhaps matches TRBD2 (6 bases). The germline CDR1 and CDR2 sequences are MNHEY and SMNVEV (reference sequence). The length of the CDR3 is 15 residues. Trimming removed 0 bases from V and 5 bases from J, with 14 bases in between. The CDR3 loop reads CASSLSGGLGNEQYF. The CDR3 DNA reads TGTGCCAGCAGTTTATCGGGGGGATTGGGGAACGAGCAGTACTTC.

The genes are TRBV27 and TRBJ2-1; TRBD2 matches at 11 bases. The ends lost 3 bases at V and 5 bases at J; junction bases unmatched: 0. CDR3 size: 14 residues. CDR1 is MNHEY and CDR2 is SMNVEV in the germline V gene (reference sequence). The chain's CDR3 is CASSFSGGDNEQFF. For the CDR3, the DNA is TGTGCCAGCAGTTTTAGCGGGGGGGACAATGAGCAGTTCTTC.

This sequence joins TRBV5-8 and TRBJ2-7; 9 positions match TRBD1. This CDR3 comprises 16 residues. With 0 bases clipped from V and 6 bases from J, the junction kept 10 bases outside the gene matches. Germline V gene data show CDR1 as SGHTS and CDR2 as YDEGEE. The CDR3 coding sequence is TGTGCCAGCAGCTTGGGGACAGGGGCCATCCTGGGCGAGCAGTACTTC. This encodes CASSLGTGAILGEQYF.

This clone appeared a single time. The chain is built from TRBV19 and TRBJ1-2; D gene unclear. The CDR3 covers 13 residues. V gave up 7 bases and J gave up 4 bases, with 13 bases separating them. Germline assignment: CDR1 LNHDA and CDR2 SQIVND (reference sequence). CDR3 DNA sequence: TGTGCCAGTAATGCGGAAGCCCGCTATGGCTACACCTTC. This translates into CASNAEARYGYTF. Full variable domain (outside the CDR3, taken from reference TRBV19 and TRBJ1-2): DGGITQSPKYLFRKEGQNVTLSCEQNLNHDAMYWYRQDPGQGLRLIYYSQIVNDFQKGDIAEGYSVSREKKESFPLTVTSAQKNPTAFYLCASNAEARYGYTFGSGTRLTVV.

The V gene is TRBV5-4, the J gene TRBJ1-2; D is undetermined. There are 14 residues in the CDR3. Between the trimmed V and J ends, which lost 0 bases and 6 bases, there was a span of 12 bases. Germline V CDR1 and CDR2: SGHNT, YYREEE (reference sequence). CDR3 amino acids: CASSLDLTSHGYTF. The CDR3, as DNA: TGTGCCAGCAGCTTGGATCTGACGTCCCATGGCTACACCTTC.

The J gene is TRBJ2-2, the V gene TRBV28; D remains unclear. The CDR3 has 13 residues. V lost 5 bases and J lost 1, with 5 bases in between. Looked up from germline, CDR1 is MDHEN and CDR2 is SYDVKM. Here the CDR3 reads CASSGRNTGELFF. Here the CDR3 DNA reads TGTGCCAGCAGTGGACGGAACACCGGGGAGCTGTTTTTT.

V and J are TRBV27 and TRBJ2-3, with TRBD1 matching over 10 bases. With V trimmed by 7 bases and J by 10 bases, 8 bases remained unmatched. Per germline, CDR1 MNHEY and CDR2 SMNVEV (reference sequence). CDR3 length: 13 residues. This CDR3 reads CASTGTGVRAQYF. As DNA, the CDR3 is TGTGCCAGCACCGGGACAGGGGTCCGAGCGCAGTATTTT.

The chain couples TRBV7-2 to TRBJ2-3, with D unclear. There are 14 residues in the CDR3. With 5 bases removed from V and 5 bases from J, the gap between germline ends came to 14 bases. Germline CDR1 SGHTA, CDR2 FQGNSA. As DNA, the CDR3 is TGTGCCAGCAGCCGACCCTACTTATTAGATACGCAGTATTTT. Encoded protein: CASSRPYLLDTQYF.

This chain connects TRBV13 to TRBJ2-3; 8 nucleotides line up with TRBD2. Germline CDR1 reads PRHDT; CDR2 reads FYEKMQ (reference sequence). Unmatched junction bases numbered 15, after V lost 5 bases and J lost 2 bases. The CDR3 sequence is 18 residues long. Here the CDR3 DNA reads TGTGCCAGCAGCAAGATAGCGGGGCCGGCAAAGCTCACAGATACGCAGTATTTT. Translated, it gives CASSKIAGPAKLTDTQYF.

This chain joins TRBV27 and TRBJ2-7; D ambiguous. Trimming left V 6 bases short and J 0 bases short, with 12 bases between. From germline, CDR1 is MNHEY and CDR2 SMNVEV (reference sequence). The CDR3 is 14 amino acids. The CDR3 here is CASSEGESSYEQYF. The CDR3 bases are TGTGCCAGCAGCGAAGGCGAAAGCTCCTACGAGCAGTACTTC.